The T cell receptor (beta chain) described here comes from a study of a mutant IDH1 vaccine in newly diagnosed glioma. Study in general: Onset of vaccination occurred 4-6 weeks following radiotherapy alone, or with temozolomide cycles.

This clone was recorded only once. The target antigen is unknown. After removal of 3 bases from V and 1 base from J, the junction contained 14 bases not matched to a gene. The CDR3 sequence is 19 residues long. The V gene's germline CDR1 is LGHNA and CDR2 YNFKEQ. As for time point: week 5, during vaccination. Alongside topical imiquimod, each dose of vaccine comprised 300 ug of mutant IDH1 20-mer peptide. Study observations and caveats: Apparently, pseudoprogression bore no relation to changes among the top peripheral T cell clonotypes.

Measured with immunoSEQ multiplex PCR; TCRdb has only the in-frame clones, and not every one. The sample lists some 48,000 clones, about three quarters occurring once. V gene TRBV4-2 combines with J gene TRBJ2-7; 11 bases map to TRBD2. The clonotype was recovered from a middle-aged woman with glioma. This specimen consisted of PBMCs, obtained from a glioma patient whose treatment included an IDH1 peptide vaccine. Here the CDR3 reads CASSHHLAGGYLNSYEQYF. For the CDR3, the DNA is TGTGCCAGCAGCCATCACCTAGCGGGGGGCTATCTAAATTCCTACGAGCAGTACTTC.